The T cell receptor (beta chain) under discussion was sequenced for a study of PD-1 blockade in classical Hodgkin lymphoma. In the study overall: With a 2-week interval, patients received intravenous nivolumab at 3 mg/kg.

The CDR3 contains 15 residues. Germline CDR1 SSHAT, CDR2 FNYEAQ (reference sequence). The ends were cut back, 0 bases at V and 0 bases at J, with 8 bases in the middle. The study's findings and limits: Patients who began taking nivolumab under 1 year after ASCT were left out. Reported findings placed baseline TCR diversity lower in newly diagnosed patients (compared with healthy donors). Undefined causes, possibly disease activity or prior therapy, underlie the repertoire differences.

Time point of the sample: cycle 4 day 1 (C4D1), after 5 to 7 weeks of nivolumab. All the patients suffered relapse after autologous stem cell transplantation, and brentuximab vedotin exposure differed. Some clones are missing from TCRdb's copy, which holds only in-frame ones; the method was immunoSEQ multiplex PCR. The table records over 20,000 clones, about 70% of them present only once. Notes on this clone: The antigen is undetermined.

J is TRBJ2-5 and V is TRBV7-7; D ambiguous. The sequence was obtained from a human donor with classical Hodgkin lymphoma. Sequencing used peripheral blood mononuclear cells (PBMCs), obtained before the fourth cycle of nivolumab. The CDR3: CASSLASADQETQYF. The CDR3 DNA reads TGTGCCAGCAGCTTAGCGTCGGCAGACCAAGAGACCCAGTACTTC. The full variable domain, in which reference TRBV7-7 and TRBJ2-5 provide the parts outside the CDR3, is GAGVSQSPRYKVTKRGQDVTLRCDPISSHATLYWYQQALGQGPEFLTYFNYEAQPDKSGLPSDRFSAERPEGSISTLTIQRTEQRDSAMYRCASSLASADQETQYFGPGTRLLVL.